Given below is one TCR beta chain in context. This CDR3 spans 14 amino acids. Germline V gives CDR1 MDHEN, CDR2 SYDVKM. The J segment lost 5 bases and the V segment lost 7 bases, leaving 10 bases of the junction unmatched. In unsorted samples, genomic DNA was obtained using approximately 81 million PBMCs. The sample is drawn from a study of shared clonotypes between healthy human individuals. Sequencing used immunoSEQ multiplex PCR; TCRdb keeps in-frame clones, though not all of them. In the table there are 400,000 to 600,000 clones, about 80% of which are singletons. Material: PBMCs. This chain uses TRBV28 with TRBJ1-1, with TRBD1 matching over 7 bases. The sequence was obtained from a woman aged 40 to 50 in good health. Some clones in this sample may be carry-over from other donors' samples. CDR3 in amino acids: CASTKQGRRTEAFF. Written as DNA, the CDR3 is TGTGCCAGCACTAAACAGGGGAGGAGAACTGAAGCTTTCTTT.